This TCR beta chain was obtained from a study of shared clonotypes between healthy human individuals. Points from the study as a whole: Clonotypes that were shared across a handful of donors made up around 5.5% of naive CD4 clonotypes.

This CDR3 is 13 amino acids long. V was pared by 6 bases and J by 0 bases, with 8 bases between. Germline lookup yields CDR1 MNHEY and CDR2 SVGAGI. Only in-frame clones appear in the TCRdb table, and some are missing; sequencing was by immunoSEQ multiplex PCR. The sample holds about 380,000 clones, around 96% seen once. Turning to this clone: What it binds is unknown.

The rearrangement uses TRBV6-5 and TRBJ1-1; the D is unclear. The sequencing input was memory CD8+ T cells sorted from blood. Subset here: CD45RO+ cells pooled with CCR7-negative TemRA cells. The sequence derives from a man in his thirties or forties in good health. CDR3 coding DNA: TGTGCCAGCAGGAGGACTATGAACACTGAAGCTTTCTTT. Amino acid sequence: CASRRTMNTEAFF.